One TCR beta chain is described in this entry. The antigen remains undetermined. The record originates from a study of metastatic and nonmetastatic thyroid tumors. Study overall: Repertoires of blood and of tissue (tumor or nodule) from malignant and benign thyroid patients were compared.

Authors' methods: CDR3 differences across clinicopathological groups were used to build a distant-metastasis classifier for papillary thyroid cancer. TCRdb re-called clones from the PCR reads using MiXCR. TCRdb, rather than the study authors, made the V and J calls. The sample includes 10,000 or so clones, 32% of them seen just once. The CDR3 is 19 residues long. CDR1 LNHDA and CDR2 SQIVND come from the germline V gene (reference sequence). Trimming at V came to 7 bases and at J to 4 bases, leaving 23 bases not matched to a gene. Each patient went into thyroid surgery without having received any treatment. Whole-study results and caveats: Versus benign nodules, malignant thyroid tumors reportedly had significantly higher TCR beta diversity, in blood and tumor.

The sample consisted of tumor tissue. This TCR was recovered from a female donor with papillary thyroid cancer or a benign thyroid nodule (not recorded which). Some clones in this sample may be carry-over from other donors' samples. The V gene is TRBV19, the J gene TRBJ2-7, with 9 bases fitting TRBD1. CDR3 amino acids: CASMFRTGVPNPPVYEQYF. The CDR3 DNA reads TGTGCCAGTATGTTCCGGACAGGGGTCCCCAACCCCCCCGTGTACGAGCAGTACTTC.